This TCR beta chain was obtained from a study of Graves' ophthalmopathy and Graves' hyperthyroidism. Among the exclusions were patients with other autoimmune diseases, uncontrolled infections, pregnancy or lactation. The authors amplified TCR beta CDR3 regions, and they did so from RNA transcripts for repertoire sequencing. The first-round RT-PCR employed HTBI primers together with the Qiagen OneStep RT-PCR kit. A multiplex PCR was then performed as the second round. TCRdb reanalysed the multiplex PCR reads using MiXCR and keeps one entry per CDR3 protein. The repertoire holds some 380,000 distinct CDR3 sequences, with 15% to 17% as singletons. The table lists this clonotype with many counts. The source material was peripheral blood. The receptor was isolated from a woman aged 18-29 years with stable Graves' hyperthyroidism.

The CDR3 is CASSLGQYENIQYF. CDR3 nucleotide sequence: TGCGCCAGCAGCTTGGGACAGTACGAAAACATTCAGTACTTC. The rearrangement uses TRBV5-1 and TRBJ2-4; possible D gene TRBD1, 5 bases. The germline CDR1 and CDR2 sequences are SGHRS and YFSETQ. The CDR3 has 14 residues. V was cut by 0 bases and J by 5 bases, with 9 bases left in between.